The 24 T cell receptor beta chains below all came from one sample that was sequenced in a study of radiotherapy plus CTLA-4 blockade in lung cancer. Method: immunoSEQ multiplex PCR; TCRdb's copy keeps in-frame clones and lacks some. The table includes around 80,000 clones, roughly 70% detected once. The starting material was peripheral blood, obtained from a patient treated with radiotherapy plus ipilimumab. The receptors originated from a human donor with non-small cell lung cancer whose response to radiotherapy plus ipilimumab could not be evaluated.

This sequence joins TRBV6-5 and TRBJ2-7; D not certain. Trimming took off 4 bases at V and 3 bases at J, with 13 bases between the two ends. The germline gives CDR1 MNHEY, CDR2 SVGAGI. This CDR3 has 14 residues. The CDR3 is CASSSPRGNYEQYF. CDR3 bases: TGTGCCAGCAGTTCCCCCCGCGGCAACTACGAGCAGTACTTC.

This clone was seen only a few times. This chain joins TRBV5-4 and TRBJ2-7; 9 bases are shared with TRBD2. Germline V gives CDR1 SGHNT, CDR2 YYREEE (reference sequence). Unmatched junction bases numbered 15, after V lost 4 bases and J lost 7 bases. The CDR3 length is 16 residues. The chain's CDR3 is CASSPEPSGGPGEQYF. The CDR3 bases are TGTGCCAGCAGCCCAGAACCAAGCGGGGGGCCAGGGGAGCAGTACTTC.

The rearrangement uses TRBV7-2 and TRBJ2-5, with D perhaps TRBD2 (7 bases). Germline CDR1 is SGHTA and CDR2 is FQGNSA. The CDR3 runs 16 residues. The V end was cut by 1 base, the J end by 5 bases, with 17 bases between. CDR3 in DNA: TGTGCCAGCAGCTTAGTGAGGCGGGGGCCGGGGGAGACCCAGTACTTC. It is translated as CASSLVRRGPGETQYF.

This clone was counted between two and nine times. This chain uses TRBV7-6 with TRBJ2-1; D is unresolved. The V gene's germline CDR1 is SGHVS and CDR2 FNYEAQ. The CDR3 has 14 amino acids. Trimming cost V 1 base and J 9 bases, with 13 bases left between them. CDR3 in DNA: TGTGCCAGCAGCTTAGTTCATCCTCCTATTGAGCAGTTCTTC. Its protein is CASSLVHPPIEQFF.

The genes are TRBV6-6 and TRBJ1-6; D unclear. The CDR3 spans 14 residues. The germline V gene encodes CDR1 MNHNY and CDR2 SVGAGI (reference sequence). V was shortened by 5 bases and J by 8 bases, with 13 bases between the two germline ends. CDR3 DNA sequence: TGTGCCAGCAGTGGTTTCGGGTTCGATTCACCCCTCCACTTT. This translates into CASSGFGFDSPLHF.

CDR3 nucleotides: TGTGCCAGCAGCTTAGAAGAGCGGGGGGGCGGGGATACGCAGTATTTT. Translation: CASSLEERGGGDTQYF. The chain couples TRBV7-8 to TRBJ2-3; 10 positions agree with TRBD2. Germline V gene data show CDR1 as SGHVS and CDR2 as FQNEAQ. J was trimmed by 6 bases and V by 1 base; bases with no gene match: 7. This CDR3 has 16 residues.

This chain connects TRBV9 to TRBJ2-2; D is ambiguous. Trimming cost V 0 bases and J 1 base, with 7 bases left between them. From germline, CDR1 is SGDLS and CDR2 YYNGEE. CDR3 size: 15 residues. This CDR3 is CASSVGRQNTGELFF. The CDR3 region has the DNA TGTGCCAGCAGCGTAGGTAGACAGAACACCGGGGAGCTGTTTTTT. The full variable domain, rest sourced from reference TRBV9 and TRBJ2-2, is DSGVTQTPKHLITATGQRVTLRCSPRSGDLSVYWYQQSLDQGLQFLIQYYNGEERAKGNILERFSAQQFPDLHSELNLSSLELGDSALYFCASSVGRQNTGELFFGEGSRLTVL.

With regard to this clone: Other DNA sequences within the sample encode an identical CDR3. This chain joins TRBV11-1 and TRBJ1-1; 8 nucleotides align to TRBD1. CDR1 is SGHAT, CDR2 FQDESV, per germline (reference sequence). This CDR3 has 14 amino acids. V shed 5 bases, J shed 1 base, and the junction held 3 bases outside the gene matches. The CDR3 bases are TGTGCCAGCAGCCCCGACAGGGGGAACACTGAAGCTTTCTTT. Its translation: CASSPDRGNTEAFF.

The chain has TRBV28 and TRBJ2-7, with D uncertain. V was pared by 2 bases and J by 4 bases, with 3 bases between. The CDR3 consists of 11 residues. The germline gives CDR1 MDHEN, CDR2 SYDVKM. DNA of the CDR3: TGTGCCAGCAGTTTAACTTACGAGCAGTACTTC. This codes for CASSLTYEQYF.

The rearrangement uses TRBV5-1 and TRBJ1-2, with 7 bases fitting TRBD1. Germline V gene lookup returns CDR1 SGHRS and CDR2 YFSETQ. The CDR3 contains 14 residues. V was pared by 5 bases and J by 3 bases, with 7 bases of the junction left unmatched. The DNA of the CDR3 is TGCGCCAGCAGTCACGACAGGGTTGACTATGGCTACACCTTC. It encodes CASSHDRVDYGYTF.

This chain uses TRBV27 with TRBJ2-2, with a weak D call TRBD1 (5 bases). CDR1 is MNHEY, CDR2 SMNVEV, per germline (reference sequence). This CDR3 is built from 15 residues. V dropped 4 bases and J dropped 3 bases, with 12 bases sitting between them. The CDR3 spells CASSSYDRYTGELFF. The DNA of the CDR3 is TGTGCCAGCAGTTCTTACGACAGATACACCGGGGAGCTGTTTTTT.

The J gene is TRBJ2-1, the V gene TRBV6-1; D call uncertain. This CDR3 is 13 amino acids long. In germline, CDR1 is MNHNS, CDR2 SASEGT. The V end was cut by 11 bases, the J end by 1 base, with 12 bases between. DNA of the CDR3: TGTGCCGTAGAGTCGGTTTCCTACAATGAGCAGTTCTTC. Translating it yields CAVESVSYNEQFF.

The table lists this clone with a count of one. The chain employs TRBV6-6 and TRBJ2-3, with 8 positions matching TRBD1. CDR3 length: 13 amino acids. The J segment lost 8 bases and the V segment lost 9 bases, leaving 10 bases of the junction unmatched. Germline lookup yields CDR1 MNHNY and CDR2 SVGAGI (reference sequence). The CDR3 region has the DNA TGTGCCAGTTGGACAGGGCCGTCGGGTACGCAGTATTTT. Translation: CASWTGPSGTQYF.

The chain uses TRBV11-3 and TRBJ1-1, with TRBD1 matching 9 bases. Looked up from germline, CDR1 is SGHNT and CDR2 is YENEEA. The CDR3 has 14 amino acids. V shed 5 bases, J shed 4 bases, and the junction held 5 bases outside the gene matches. In DNA form, the CDR3 reads TGTGCCAGCAGCCGACAGGGGGGGAGCACTGAAGCTTTCTTT. Translation gives CASSRQGGSTEAFF.

The chain uses TRBV4-1 and TRBJ2-7, with D possibly TRBD1 on 6 matching bases. V was shortened by 3 bases and J by 0 bases, with 12 bases between the two germline ends. The V gene's germline CDR1 is MGHRA and CDR2 YSYEKL. The length of the CDR3 is 15 residues. The CDR3 DNA follows: TGCGCCAGCAGCCACAGGGGTGAGGGCTCCTACGAGCAGTACTTC. It translates to CASSHRGEGSYEQYF.

As to this clone: This sample includes further DNA sequences coding for the same CDR3. The chain combines TRBV4-3 with TRBJ2-7, with TRBD1 matching over 10 bases. CDR3 size: 15 residues. Germline V gene data show CDR1 as LGHNA and CDR2 as YSLEER. Trimming at V came to 4 bases and at J to 3 bases, leaving 6 bases not matched to a gene. The CDR3 DNA follows: TGCGCCAGCAGCCCACTAAGGACAGGGGGCTACGAGCAGTACTTC. This sequence encodes CASSPLRTGGYEQYF.

The J gene is TRBJ2-7, the V gene TRBV7-9; TRBD2 might be the D (6 bases). Germline V gene sequence: CDR1 SEHNR, CDR2 FQNEAQ (reference sequence). Trimming left V 5 bases short and J 8 bases short, with 19 bases between. The CDR3 contains 14 residues. Here the CDR3 DNA reads TGTGCCAGCAGCCCAACGGGACTCCGTGTCAAGCAGTACTTC. The encoded protein is CASSPTGLRVKQYF.

The chain combines TRBV5-1 with TRBJ2-3; 14 nucleotides line up with TRBD2. The J segment lost 0 bases and the V segment lost 2 bases, leaving 5 bases of the junction unmatched. The CDR3 has 18 residues. The germline gives CDR1 SGHRS, CDR2 YFSETQ. In DNA, the CDR3 is TGCGCCAGCAGCTTCGGGACTAGCGGGAGCATTAGCACAGATACGCAGTATTTT. Protein sequence: CASSFGTSGSISTDTQYF.

The chain links TRBV7-9 to TRBJ1-2; unclear D gene. CDR1 and CDR2 (germline): SEHNR, FQNEAQ (reference sequence). The CDR3 contains 15 residues. The V gene lost 7 bases and the J gene lost 1 base, with 16 bases spanning the gap. The CDR3 loop reads CASTRVTDFNYGYTF. DNA of the CDR3: TGTGCCAGCACCCGGGTCACCGATTTTAACTATGGCTACACCTTC.

The chain carries TRBV30 and TRBJ2-6, with D possibly matching TRBD2 (7 bases). The V and J ends lost 2 bases and 1 base respectively, with 12 bases between them. Germline V gives CDR1 GTSNPN, CDR2 SVGIG (reference sequence). The CDR3 is 16 amino acids. This chain's CDR3 is CAWSRGGGSGANVLTF. The CDR3 DNA follows: TGTGCCTGGAGTAGGGGGGGAGGTTCTGGGGCCAACGTCCTGACTTTC.

The genes are TRBV7-9 and TRBJ2-2, with D maybe TRBD2 (5 bases). The germline V gene encodes CDR1 SEHNR and CDR2 FQNEAQ (reference sequence). Trimming stripped 1 base from V and 4 bases from J, with 7 bases between. This CDR3 is 14 amino acids long. Here the CDR3 DNA reads TGTGCCAGCAGCTTAGGAGAGGGCACCGGGGAGCTGTTTTTT. It encodes CASSLGEGTGELFF.

The rearrangement links TRBV28 to TRBJ1-4; D remains ambiguous. The CDR3 extends over 14 amino acids. Between the trimmed V and J ends, which lost 3 bases and 8 bases, there was a span of 13 bases. The germline V gene encodes CDR1 MDHEN and CDR2 SYDVKM. The CDR3: CASSFLTLGEKLFF. CDR3 bases: TGTGCCAGCAGTTTCCTTACACTCGGGGAAAAACTGTTTTTT.

This clone was counted a few times. The chain employs TRBV29-1 and TRBJ2-6; possible D gene TRBD2, 5 bases. The germline V and J ends were trimmed by 3 bases and 2 bases, with 8 bases remaining between them. This CDR3 is built from 14 residues. Germline CDR1 and CDR2: SQVTM and ANQGSEA. This CDR3 reads CSVDEGAGANVLTF. In DNA form, the CDR3 reads TGCAGCGTTGATGAGGGTGCTGGGGCCAACGTCCTGACTTTC.

This clone has only one observation. The V and J genes are TRBV28 and TRBJ1-4, with unresolved D. This CDR3 spans 14 amino acids. Between the trimmed V and J ends, which lost 6 bases and 10 bases, there was a span of 18 bases. The germline CDR1 and CDR2 sequences are MDHEN and SYDVKM. The CDR3 DNA is TGTGCCAGCAGCTACGCGGGCGGGGATGGAAAACTGTTTTTT. Encoded protein: CASSYAGGDGKLFF.